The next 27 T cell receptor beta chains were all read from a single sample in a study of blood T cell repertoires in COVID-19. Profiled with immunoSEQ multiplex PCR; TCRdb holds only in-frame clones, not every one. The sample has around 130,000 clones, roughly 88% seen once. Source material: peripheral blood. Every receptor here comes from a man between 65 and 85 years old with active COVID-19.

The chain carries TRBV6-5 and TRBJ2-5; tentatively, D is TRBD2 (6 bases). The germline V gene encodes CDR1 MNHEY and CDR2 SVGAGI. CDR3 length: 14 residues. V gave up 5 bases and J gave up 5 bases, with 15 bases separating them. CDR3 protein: CASSKSTSRETQYF. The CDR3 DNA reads TGTGCCAGCAGTAAGTCGACTAGTCGGGAGACCCAGTACTTC.

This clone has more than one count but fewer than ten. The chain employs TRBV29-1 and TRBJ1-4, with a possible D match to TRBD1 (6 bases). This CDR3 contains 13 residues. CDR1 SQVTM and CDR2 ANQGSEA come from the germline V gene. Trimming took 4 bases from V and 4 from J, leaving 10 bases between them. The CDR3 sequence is CSVGTVNNEKLFF. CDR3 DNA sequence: TGCAGCGTTGGGACAGTTAATAATGAAAAACTGTTTTTT.

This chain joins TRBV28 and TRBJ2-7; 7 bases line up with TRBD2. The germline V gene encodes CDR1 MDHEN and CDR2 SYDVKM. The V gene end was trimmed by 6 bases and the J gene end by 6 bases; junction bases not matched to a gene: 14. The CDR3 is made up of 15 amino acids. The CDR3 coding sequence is TGTGCCAGCAGACTTAGGTCCCCTACTAGCGCCGAGCAGTACTTC. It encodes CASRLRSPTSAEQYF.

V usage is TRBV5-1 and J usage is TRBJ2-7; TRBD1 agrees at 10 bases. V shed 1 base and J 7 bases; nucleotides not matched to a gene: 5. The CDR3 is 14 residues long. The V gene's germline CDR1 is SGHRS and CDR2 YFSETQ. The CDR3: CASSLKGTGVEQYF. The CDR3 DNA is TGCGCCAGCAGCTTGAAAGGGACAGGGGTTGAGCAGTACTTC.

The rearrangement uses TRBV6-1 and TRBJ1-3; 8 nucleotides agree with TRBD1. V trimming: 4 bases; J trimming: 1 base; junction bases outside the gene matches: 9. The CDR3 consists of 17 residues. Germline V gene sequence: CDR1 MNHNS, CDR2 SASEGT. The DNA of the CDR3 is TGTGCCAGCAGTGCAAACAGGGGGGGACAATCTGGAAACACCATATATTTT. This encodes CASSANRGGQSGNTIYF.

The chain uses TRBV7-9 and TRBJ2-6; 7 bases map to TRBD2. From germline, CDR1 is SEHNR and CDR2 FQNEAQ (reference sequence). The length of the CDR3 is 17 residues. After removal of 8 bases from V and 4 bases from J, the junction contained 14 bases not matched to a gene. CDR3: CASLPREGQAGANVLTF. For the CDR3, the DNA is TGTGCCAGCCTTCCCAGGGAGGGGCAGGCGGGGGCCAACGTCCTGACTTTC.

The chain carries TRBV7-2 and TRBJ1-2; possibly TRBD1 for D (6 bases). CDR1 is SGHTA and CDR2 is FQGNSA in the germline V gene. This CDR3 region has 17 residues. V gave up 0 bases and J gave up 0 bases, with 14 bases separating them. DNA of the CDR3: TGTGCCAGCAGCTTAGCTAGGACAGAGGGAGCTAACTATGGCTACACCTTC. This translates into CASSLARTEGANYGYTF.

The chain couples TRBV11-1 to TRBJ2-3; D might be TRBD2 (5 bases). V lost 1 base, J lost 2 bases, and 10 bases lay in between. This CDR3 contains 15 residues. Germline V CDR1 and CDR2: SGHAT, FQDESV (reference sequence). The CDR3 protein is CASSLGSGNTDTQYF. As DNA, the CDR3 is TGTGCCAGCAGCTTAGGAAGCGGTAACACAGATACGCAGTATTTT. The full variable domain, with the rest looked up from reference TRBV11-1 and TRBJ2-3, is EAEVAQSPRYKITEKSQAVAFWCDPISGHATLYWYRQILGQGPELLVQFQDESVVDDSQLPKDRFSAERLKGVDSTLKIQPAELGDSAMYLCASSLGSGNTDTQYFGPGTRLTVL.

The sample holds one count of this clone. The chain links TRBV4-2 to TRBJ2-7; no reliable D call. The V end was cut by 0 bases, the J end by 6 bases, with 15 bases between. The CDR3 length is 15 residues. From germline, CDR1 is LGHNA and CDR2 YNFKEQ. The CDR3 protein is CASSQDLGQRGEQYF. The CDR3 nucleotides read TGTGCCAGCAGCCAAGATCTAGGCCAGAGAGGCGAGCAGTACTTC.

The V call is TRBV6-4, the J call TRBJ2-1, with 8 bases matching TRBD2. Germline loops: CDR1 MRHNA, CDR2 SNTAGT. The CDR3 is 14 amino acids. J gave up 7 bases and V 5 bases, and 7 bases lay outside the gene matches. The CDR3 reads CASSSGSAGNEQFF. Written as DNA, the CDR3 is TGTGCCAGCAGTAGCGGGAGCGCAGGGAATGAGCAGTTCTTC.

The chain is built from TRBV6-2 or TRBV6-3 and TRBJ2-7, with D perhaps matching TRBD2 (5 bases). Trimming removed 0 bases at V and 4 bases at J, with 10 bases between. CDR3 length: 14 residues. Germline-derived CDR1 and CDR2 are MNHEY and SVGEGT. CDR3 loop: CASSYSVATYEQYF. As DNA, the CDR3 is TGTGCCAGCAGTTACTCGGTAGCGACGTACGAGCAGTACTTC.

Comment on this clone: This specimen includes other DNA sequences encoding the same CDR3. The CDR3 DNA reads as TGTGCCAGCTCACCCGGACAGGGTGCCTACGAGCAGTACTTC. Translating gives CASSPGQGAYEQYF. The rearrangement uses TRBV18 and TRBJ2-7; 8 positions agree with TRBD1. The CDR3 is made up of 14 amino acids. V trimming: 3 bases; J trimming: 2 bases; junction bases outside the gene matches: 3. Germline V gene data show CDR1 as KGHSH and CDR2 as LQKENI.

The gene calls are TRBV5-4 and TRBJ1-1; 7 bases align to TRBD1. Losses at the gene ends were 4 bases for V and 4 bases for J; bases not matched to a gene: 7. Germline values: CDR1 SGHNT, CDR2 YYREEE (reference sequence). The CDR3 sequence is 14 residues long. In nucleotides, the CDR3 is TGTGCCAGCAGCCCGAGGGGGCTTGGCACTGAAGCTTTCTTT. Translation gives CASSPRGLGTEAFF.

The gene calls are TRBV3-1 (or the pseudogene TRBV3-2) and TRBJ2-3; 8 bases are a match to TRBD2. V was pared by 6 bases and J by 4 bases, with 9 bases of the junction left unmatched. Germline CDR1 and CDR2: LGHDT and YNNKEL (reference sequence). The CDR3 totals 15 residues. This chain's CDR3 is CASRQSGRPADTQYF. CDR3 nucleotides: TGTGCCAGCAGACAAAGCGGGAGACCTGCAGATACGCAGTATTTT.

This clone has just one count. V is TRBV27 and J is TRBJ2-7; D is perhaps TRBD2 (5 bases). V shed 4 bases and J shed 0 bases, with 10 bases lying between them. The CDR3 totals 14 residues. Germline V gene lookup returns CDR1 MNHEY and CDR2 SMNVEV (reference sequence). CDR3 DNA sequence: TGTGCCAGCAGTTGGTCGGGGAGCTCCTACGAGCAGTACTTC. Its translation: CASSWSGSSYEQYF.

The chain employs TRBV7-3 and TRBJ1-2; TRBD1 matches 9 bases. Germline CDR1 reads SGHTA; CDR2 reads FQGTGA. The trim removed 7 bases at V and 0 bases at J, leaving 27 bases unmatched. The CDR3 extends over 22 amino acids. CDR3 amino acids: CASTLHPPPFYNGTGTNYGYTF. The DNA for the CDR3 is TGTGCCAGCACTTTACATCCCCCGCCGTTCTATAACGGGACAGGGACTAACTATGGCTACACCTTC.

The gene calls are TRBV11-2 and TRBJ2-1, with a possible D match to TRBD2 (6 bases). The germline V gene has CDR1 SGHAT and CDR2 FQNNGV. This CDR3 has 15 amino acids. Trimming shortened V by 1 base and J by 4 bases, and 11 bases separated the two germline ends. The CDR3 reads CASSLGGTFYNEQFF. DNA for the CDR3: TGTGCCAGCAGCTTAGGGGGGACTTTTTACAATGAGCAGTTCTTC.

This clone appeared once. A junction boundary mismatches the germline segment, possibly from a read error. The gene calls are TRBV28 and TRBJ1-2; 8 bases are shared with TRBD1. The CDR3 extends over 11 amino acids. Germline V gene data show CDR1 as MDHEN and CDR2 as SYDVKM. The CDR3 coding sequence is TGTGCCAGCACCGAGGGACAGGTCAAAGCCTTC. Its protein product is CASTEGQVKAF.

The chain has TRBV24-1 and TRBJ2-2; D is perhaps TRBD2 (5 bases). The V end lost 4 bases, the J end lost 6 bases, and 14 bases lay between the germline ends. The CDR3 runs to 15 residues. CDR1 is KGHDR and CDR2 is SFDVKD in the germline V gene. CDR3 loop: CATSDPRAAAGELFF. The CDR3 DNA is TGTGCCACCAGTGACCCGCGGGCCGCCGCCGGGGAGCTGTTTTTT.

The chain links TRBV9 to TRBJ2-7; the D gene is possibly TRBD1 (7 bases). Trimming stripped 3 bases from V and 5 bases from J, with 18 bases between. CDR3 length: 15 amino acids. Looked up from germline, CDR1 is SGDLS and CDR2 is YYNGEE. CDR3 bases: TGTGCCAGCAGCGAGGGGGCGGGGACTCTCCACGAGCAGTACTTC. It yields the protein CASSEGAGTLHEQYF.

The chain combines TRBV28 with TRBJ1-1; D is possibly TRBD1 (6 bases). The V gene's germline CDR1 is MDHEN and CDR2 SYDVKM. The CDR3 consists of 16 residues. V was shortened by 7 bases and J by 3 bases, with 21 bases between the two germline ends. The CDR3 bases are TGTGCCAGCACCGTTCAGAGCGGAGGGGGGGACACTGAAGCTTTCTTT. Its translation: CASTVQSGGGDTEAFF. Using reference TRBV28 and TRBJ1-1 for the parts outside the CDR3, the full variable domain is DVKVTQSSRYLVKRTGEKVFLECVQDMDHENMFWYRQDPGLGLRLIYFSYDVKMKEKGDIPEGYSVSREKKERFSLILESASTNQTSMYLCASTVQSGGGDTEAFFGQGTRLTVV.

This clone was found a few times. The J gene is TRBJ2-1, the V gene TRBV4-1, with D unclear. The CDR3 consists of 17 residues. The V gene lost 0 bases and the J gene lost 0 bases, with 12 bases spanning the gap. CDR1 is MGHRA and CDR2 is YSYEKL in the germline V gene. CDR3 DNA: TGCGCCAGCAGCCAAGATCGAGGAGCCTCCTCCTACAATGAGCAGTTCTTC. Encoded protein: CASSQDRGASSYNEQFF.

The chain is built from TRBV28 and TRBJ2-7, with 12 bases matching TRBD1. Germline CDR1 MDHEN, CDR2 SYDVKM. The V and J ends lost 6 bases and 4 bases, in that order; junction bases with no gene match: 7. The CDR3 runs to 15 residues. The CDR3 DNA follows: TGTGCCAGCAGGGTACCGGGACAGGGGGCGTACGAGCAGTACTTC. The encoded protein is CASRVPGQGAYEQYF.

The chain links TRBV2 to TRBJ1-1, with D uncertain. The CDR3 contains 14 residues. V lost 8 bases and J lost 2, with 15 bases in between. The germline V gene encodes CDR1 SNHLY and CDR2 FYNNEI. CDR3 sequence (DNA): TGTGCCAGCCATCGGGATTTAATTAACACTGAAGCTTTCTTT. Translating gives CASHRDLINTEAFF. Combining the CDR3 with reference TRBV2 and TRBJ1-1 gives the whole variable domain EPEVTQTPSHQVTQMGQEVILRCVPISNHLYFYWYRQILGQKVEFLVSFYNNEISEKSEIFDDQFSVERPDGSNFTLKIRSTKLEDSAMYFCASHRDLINTEAFFGQGTRLTVV.

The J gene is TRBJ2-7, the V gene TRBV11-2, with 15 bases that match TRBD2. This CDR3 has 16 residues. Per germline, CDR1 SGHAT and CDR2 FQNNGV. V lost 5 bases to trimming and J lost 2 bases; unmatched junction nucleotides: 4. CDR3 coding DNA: TGTGCCAGCAGCACGGGACTAGCGGGAGGCACCTACGAGCAGTACTTC. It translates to CASSTGLAGGTYEQYF.

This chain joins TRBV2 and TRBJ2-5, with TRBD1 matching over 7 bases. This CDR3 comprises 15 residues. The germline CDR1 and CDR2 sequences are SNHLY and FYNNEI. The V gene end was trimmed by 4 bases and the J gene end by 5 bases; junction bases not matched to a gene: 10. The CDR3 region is CASSGTGHLGETQYF. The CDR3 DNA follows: TGTGCCAGCAGTGGGACAGGACACCTAGGGGAGACCCAGTACTTC.

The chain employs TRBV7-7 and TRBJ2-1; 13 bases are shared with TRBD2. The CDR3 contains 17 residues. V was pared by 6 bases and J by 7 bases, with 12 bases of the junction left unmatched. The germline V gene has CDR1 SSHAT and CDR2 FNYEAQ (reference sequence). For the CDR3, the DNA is TGTGCCAGCAGTCCGGGACTAGCGGGGAGGACCTTTAATGAGCAGTTCTTC. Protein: CASSPGLAGRTFNEQFF.